What follows are 4 T cell receptor beta chains derived from one specimen sequenced in a study of neoadjuvant nivolumab and ipilimumab in lung cancer. Libraries were prepared by immunoSEQ multiplex PCR; TCRdb keeps only in-frame clonotypes and omits some of them. This repertoire shows 25,000 to 30,000 clones, 83% found once; its top ten account for 5.1%. The sequencing here drew on tumor tissue, taken after neoadjuvant nivolumab, alone or with ipilimumab, at or shortly before surgery. The receptor source for this set is an adult with non-small cell lung cancer.

The V call is TRBV5-6, the J call TRBJ2-1; weak D call: TRBD1 (6 bases). Germline V gene lookup returns CDR1 SGHDT and CDR2 YYEEEE. V was clipped by 4 bases and J by 4 bases, with 21 bases between them. This CDR3 region has 17 residues. The CDR3 DNA reads TGTGCCAGCAGCATTCTGGGCGGCAGGGGTGGGTACAATGAGCAGTTCTTC. It is translated as CASSILGGRGGYNEQFF.

This clone was recorded only once. The genes are TRBV11-1 and TRBJ2-2; TRBD1 matches 7 bases. Germline V gives CDR1 SGHAT, CDR2 FQDESV (reference sequence). Trimming removed 4 bases from V and 7 bases from J; junction bases left unmatched: 12. This CDR3 comprises 16 residues. The CDR3 here is CASSSRQGSSVGELFF. The CDR3, as DNA: TGTGCCAGCAGCTCACGACAGGGTAGCTCAGTCGGGGAGCTGTTTTTT.

The CDR3 bases are TGCGCCAGCAGCTTCACAGGGCTTTCCGGGCTCGGCTACACCTTC. Translation gives CASSFTGLSGLGYTF. The chain uses TRBV5-1 and TRBJ1-2; D may be TRBD1 (6 bases). With 2 bases removed from V and 8 bases from J, the gap between germline ends came to 19 bases. There are 15 residues in the CDR3. The germline V gene encodes CDR1 SGHRS and CDR2 YFSETQ.

CDR3 loop: CASSPPGQGVLTF. The CDR3, as DNA: TGTGCCAGCTCACCACCGGGGCAGGGGGTCCTGACTTTC. The rearrangement links TRBV18 to TRBJ2-6; perhaps TRBD1 as D (6 bases). Germline V lookup: CDR1 KGHSH, CDR2 LQKENI. Trimming left V 0 bases short and J 13 bases short, with 10 bases between. The CDR3 length is 13 residues.